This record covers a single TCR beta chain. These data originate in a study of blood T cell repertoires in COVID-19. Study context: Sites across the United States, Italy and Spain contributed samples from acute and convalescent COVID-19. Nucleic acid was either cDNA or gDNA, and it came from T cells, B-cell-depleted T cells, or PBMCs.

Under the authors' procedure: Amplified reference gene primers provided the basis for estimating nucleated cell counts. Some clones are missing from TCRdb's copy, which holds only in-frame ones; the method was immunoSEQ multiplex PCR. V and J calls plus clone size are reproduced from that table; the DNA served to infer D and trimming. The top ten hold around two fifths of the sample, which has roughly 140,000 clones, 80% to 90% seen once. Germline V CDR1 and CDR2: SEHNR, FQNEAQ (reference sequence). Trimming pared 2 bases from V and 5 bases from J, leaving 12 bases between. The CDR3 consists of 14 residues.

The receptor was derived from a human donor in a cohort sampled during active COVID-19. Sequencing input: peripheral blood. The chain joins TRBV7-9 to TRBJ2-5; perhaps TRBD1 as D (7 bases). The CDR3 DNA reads TGTGCCAGCAGCTTATTGACAGGGAGGGAGACCCAGTACTTC. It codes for CASSLLTGRETQYF.